Presented here are 22 T cell receptor beta chains from one specimen sequenced in a study of blood T cell repertoires in COVID-19. Sequencing used immunoSEQ multiplex PCR; TCRdb keeps in-frame clones, though not all of them. The sample records 110,000 or so clones, roughly nine tenths being singletons. Sequenced material: peripheral blood. Every receptor here comes from a man aged 65-85 years who had recovered from COVID-19.

The rearrangement links TRBV4-1 to TRBJ1-3, with D perhaps matching TRBD1 (5 bases). This CDR3 has 14 amino acids. Trimming removed 4 bases at V and 0 bases at J, with 7 bases between. Per germline, CDR1 MGHRA and CDR2 YSYEKL. In nucleotides, the CDR3 is TGCGCCAGCAGCCCGGGGGACTCTGGAAACACCATATATTTT. This translates into CASSPGDSGNTIYF.

This chain uses TRBV10-3 with TRBJ2-2; 9 nucleotides align to TRBD2. Trimming at V came to 6 bases and at J to 3 bases, leaving 5 bases not matched to a gene. Per germline, CDR1 ENHRY and CDR2 SYGVKD. The CDR3 is made up of 15 amino acids. CDR3: CAIRDSGSDTGELFF. The CDR3 bases are TGTGCCATCAGAGATAGCGGGAGCGACACCGGGGAGCTGTTTTTT.

The rearrangement uses TRBV28 and TRBJ1-2, with D possibly being TRBD1 (6 bases). V lost 6 bases and J lost 3, with 11 bases in between. From germline, CDR1 is MDHEN and CDR2 SYDVKM. The CDR3 consists of 13 residues. The CDR3 bases are TGTGCCAGCAGGGGGGGGCGGTACTATGGCTACACCTTC. This encodes CASRGGRYYGYTF.

In this sample, this clone turned up a few times. The rearrangement links TRBV7-3 to TRBJ1-1, with D hard to call. The CDR3 length is 13 residues. V was trimmed by 0 bases and J by 1 base, leaving 3 bases between them. CDR1 SGHTA and CDR2 FQGTGA come from the germline V gene. The DNA of the CDR3 is TGTGCCAGCAGCTTAACCCAGAACACTGAAGCTTTCTTT. It encodes CASSLTQNTEAFF.

The rearrangement uses TRBV7-2 and TRBJ2-7; TRBD1 aligns across 8 bases. Trimming cost V 5 bases and J 13 bases; bases outside gene matches: 16. CDR3 length: 14 residues. Per germline, CDR1 SGHTA and CDR2 FQGNSA. The CDR3 DNA reads TGTGCCAGCAGCCAACAGCAGGGGGCTGGCTCCTTATACTTC. It codes for CASSQQQGAGSLYF. Drawing the rest from reference TRBV7-2 and TRBJ2-7, the complete variable domain is GAGVSQSPSNKVTEKGKDVELRCDPISGHTALYWYRQSLGQGLEFLIYFQGNSAPDKSGLPSDRFSAERTGGSVSTLTIQRTQQEDSAVYLCASSQQQGAGSLYFGPGTRLTVT.

The chain couples TRBV2 to TRBJ2-7; tentatively, D is TRBD2 (7 bases). V lost 3 bases and J lost 4, with 13 bases in between. Germline V gene sequence: CDR1 SNHLY, CDR2 FYNNEI. CDR3 size: 14 residues. The CDR3 loop reads CASSDRGGRYEQYF. In DNA, the CDR3 is TGTGCCAGCAGTGATAGGGGGGGGCGTTACGAGCAGTACTTC. Full variable domain (missing parts from reference TRBV2 and TRBJ2-7): EPEVTQTPSHQVTQMGQEVILRCVPISNHLYFYWYRQILGQKVEFLVSFYNNEISEKSEIFDDQFSVERPDGSNFTLKIRSTKLEDSAMYFCASSDRGGRYEQYFGPGTRLTVT.

This chain links TRBV23-1 with TRBJ2-2; D is ambiguous. TRBV23-1 is given ORF status, its function remaining uncertain. The CDR3 is 15 residues long. Trimming pared 2 bases from V and 3 bases from J, leaving 10 bases between. The CDR3 coding sequence is TGCGCCAGCAGTCAAGCTCGCCGGGACACCGGGGAGCTGTTTTTT. This encodes CASSQARRDTGELFF.

V is TRBV24-1 and J is TRBJ2-1; D is unclear. The germline V gene encodes CDR1 KGHDR and CDR2 SFDVKD. V lost 6 bases, J lost 10 bases, and 9 bases lay in between. The CDR3 runs 11 residues. CDR3 amino acids: CATSSVSEQFF. CDR3 DNA sequence: TGTGCCACCAGTTCCGTATCCGAGCAGTTCTTC.

This clone was found once. This chain links TRBV7-8 with TRBJ2-3, with TRBD1 matching 7 bases. The CDR3 sequence is 16 residues long. J gave up 4 bases and V 5 bases, and 12 bases lay outside the gene matches. Germline CDR1 SGHVS, CDR2 FQNEAQ. The CDR3 reads CASSTKGQQGADTQYF. The CDR3 bases are TGTGCCAGCAGCACTAAGGGACAGCAGGGCGCAGATACGCAGTATTTT. The variable domain in full, completed from reference TRBV7-8 and TRBJ2-3, reads GAGVSQSPRYKVAKRGQDVALRCDPISGHVSLFWYQQALGQGPEFLTYFQNEAQLDKSGLPSDRFFAERPEGSVSTLKIQRTQQEDSAVYLCASSTKGQQGADTQYFGPGTRLTVL.

The V gene is TRBV6-5, the J gene TRBJ1-5; D unresolved. The CDR3 runs 14 residues. The germline gives CDR1 MNHEY, CDR2 SVGAGI. Deletions cut 0 bases from V and 5 bases from J, with 8 bases between. CDR3 nucleotide sequence: TGTGCCAGCAGTTACTCAGGACTAGATCAGCCCCAGCATTTT. Its translation: CASSYSGLDQPQHF.

The gene calls are TRBV5-1 and TRBJ2-2; D ambiguous. CDR3 length: 13 residues. Per the germline V gene, CDR1 is SGHRS and CDR2 is YFSETQ. The V end was cut by 0 bases, the J end by 4 bases, with 4 bases between. For the CDR3, the DNA is TGCGCCAGCAGCTTGGCCAGCACCGGGGAGCTGTTTTTT. This gives the protein CASSLASTGELFF.

This chain uses TRBV27 with TRBJ2-7, with D hard to call. The CDR3 totals 13 residues. Trimming cost V 6 bases and J 2 bases, with 11 bases left between them. Germline V gives CDR1 MNHEY, CDR2 SMNVEV (reference sequence). The CDR3 loop reads CASSSRGTYEQYF. In nucleotides, the CDR3 is TGTGCCAGCAGCTCGCGAGGCACCTACGAGCAGTACTTC.

The chain links TRBV6-5 to TRBJ1-2; D perhaps matches TRBD1 (6 bases). Germline-derived CDR1 and CDR2 are MNHEY and SVGAGI. There are 14 residues in the CDR3. V lost 8 bases to trimming and J lost 3 bases, with 16 bases between them. Here the CDR3 DNA reads TGTGCCAGCCGGGGGGGCAGCTGGTACTATGGCTACACCTTC. Protein: CASRGGSWYYGYTF.

This clone is labeled as medium-sized (0.01 to 0.1%). This chain connects TRBV2 to TRBJ1-2; TRBD1 matches at 7 bases. CDR1 SNHLY and CDR2 FYNNEI come from the germline V gene. The CDR3 totals 12 residues. V shed 4 bases and J 6 bases; nucleotides not matched to a gene: 2. The chain's CDR3 is CASSGTGDGYTF. The DNA of the CDR3 is TGTGCCAGCAGTGGAACAGGGGATGGCTACACCTTC.

The chain is built from TRBV7-2 and TRBJ2-6, with no clear D. Trimming took off 1 base at V and 0 bases at J, with 4 bases between the two ends. The length of the CDR3 is 15 residues. Germline CDR1 is SGHTA and CDR2 is FQGNSA. CDR3 residues: CASSLGSSGANVLTF. CDR3 DNA: TGTGCCAGCAGCTTAGGCAGCTCTGGGGCCAACGTCCTGACTTTC.

The chain employs TRBV3-1 (or the pseudogene TRBV3-2) and TRBJ2-1; 8 nucleotides agree with TRBD2. CDR3 size: 15 residues. The V segment lost 1 base and the J segment 5 bases; nucleotides outside the gene matches: 4. Germline V gives CDR1 LGHDT, CDR2 YNNKEL (reference sequence). CDR3 in amino acids: CASSQVTGGNNEQFF. In DNA, the CDR3 is TGTGCCAGCAGCCAAGTGACGGGGGGGAACAATGAGCAGTTCTTC.

The chain recombines TRBV18 with TRBJ1-1; possible D gene TRBD1, 5 bases. The V gene's germline CDR1 is KGHSH and CDR2 LQKENI. Trimming removed 2 bases from V and 5 bases from J, with 9 bases in between. The CDR3 spans 13 residues. The CDR3 spells CASSPTGETEAFF. The CDR3 bases are TGTGCCAGCTCACCAACGGGGGAAACTGAAGCTTTCTTT.

The rearrangement links TRBV2 to TRBJ2-2; 8 bases match TRBD2. Per the germline V gene, CDR1 is SNHLY and CDR2 is FYNNEI. This CDR3 has 15 amino acids. V lost 5 bases, J lost 0 bases, and 2 bases stayed unmatched. CDR3 amino acids: CASSKLAANTGELFF. CDR3 nucleotides: TGTGCCAGCAGTAAACTAGCGGCGAACACCGGGGAGCTGTTTTTT.

This clone was counted only a few times. This chain links TRBV3-1 (or the pseudogene TRBV3-2) with TRBJ2-3; 7 bases match TRBD2. The CDR3 runs to 15 residues. Germline-derived CDR1 and CDR2 are LGHDT and YNNKEL (reference sequence). V shed 4 bases and J 3 bases; nucleotides not matched to a gene: 7. CDR3 sequence reads: CASSPGLDRTDTQYF. The CDR3 coding sequence is TGTGCCAGCAGCCCCGGACTAGATCGGACAGATACGCAGTATTTT.

This chain links TRBV13 with TRBJ1-1; 7 nucleotides agree with TRBD1. Looked up from germline, CDR1 is PRHDT and CDR2 is FYEKMQ (reference sequence). Trimming took 2 bases from V and 6 from J; bases not matched to a gene: 6. This CDR3 comprises 14 residues. CDR3 in DNA: TGTGCCAGCAGCTTAAGCAACAGGGGTGCTGAAGCTTTCTTT. Its protein product is CASSLSNRGAEAFF.

This clone was seen a few times. The J gene is TRBJ2-3, the V gene TRBV4-2; TRBD2 matches at 16 bases. CDR1 is LGHNA, CDR2 YNFKEQ, per germline. CDR3 length equals 18 residues. V shed 2 bases, J shed 3 bases, and the junction held 5 bases outside the gene matches. The CDR3, as DNA: TGTGCCAGCAGCCAACGGGGACTAGCGGGGGGGCTAACAGATACGCAGTATTTT. Amino acids: CASSQRGLAGGLTDTQYF.

This clone was picked up a small number of times. The J gene is TRBJ1-2, the V gene TRBV4-2; TRBD1 is a possible D gene (6 bases). The V end was cut by 4 bases, the J end by 7 bases, with 16 bases between. Germline V gene data show CDR1 as LGHNA and CDR2 as YNFKEQ. This CDR3 is built from 14 residues. This CDR3 reads CASSLHRDLRGYTF. CDR3 coding DNA: TGTGCCAGCAGCCTCCACAGGGATTTGCGTGGCTACACCTTC.